This T cell receptor (beta chain) was identified in a study of PD-1 blockade in mismatch repair-deficient tumors. Across the study: Enrolled about 2012-2016, patients had progressing, pretreated mismatch repair-deficient cancers of more than ten types.

The count of this clone is one. Some clones are missing from TCRdb's copy, which holds only in-frame ones; the method was immunoSEQ multiplex PCR. The table has some 19,000 clones, over 75% seen once. Here the sequenced sample was PBMCs, taken 52 weeks after starting pembrolizumab. The sequence derives from an adult with mismatch repair-deficient cancer.

The CDR3: CASSLDRVNYEQYF. Here the CDR3 DNA reads TGCGCCAGCAGCTTGGATCGGGTGAACTACGAGCAGTACTTC. The chain combines TRBV5-1 with TRBJ2-7; D is unclear. V was cut by 0 bases and J by 3 bases, with 10 bases left in between. The CDR3 covers 14 residues. The germline CDR1 and CDR2 sequences are SGHRS and YFSETQ.